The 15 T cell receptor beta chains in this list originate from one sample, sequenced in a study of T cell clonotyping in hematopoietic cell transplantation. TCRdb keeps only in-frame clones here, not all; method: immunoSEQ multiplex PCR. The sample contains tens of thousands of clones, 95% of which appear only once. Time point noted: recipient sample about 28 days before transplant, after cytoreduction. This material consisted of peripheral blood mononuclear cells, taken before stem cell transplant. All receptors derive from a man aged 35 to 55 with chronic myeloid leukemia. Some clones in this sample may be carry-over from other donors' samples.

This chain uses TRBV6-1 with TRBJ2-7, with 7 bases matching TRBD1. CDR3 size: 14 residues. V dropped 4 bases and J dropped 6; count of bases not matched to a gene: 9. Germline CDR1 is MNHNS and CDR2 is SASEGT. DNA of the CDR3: TGTGCCAGCAGTGGAGATCGACAGGGCGGCGAGCAGTACTTC. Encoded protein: CASSGDRQGGEQYF.

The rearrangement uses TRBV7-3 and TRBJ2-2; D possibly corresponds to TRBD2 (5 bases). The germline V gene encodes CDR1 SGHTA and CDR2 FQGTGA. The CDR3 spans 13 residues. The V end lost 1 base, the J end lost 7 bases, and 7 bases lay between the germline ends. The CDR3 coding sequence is TGTGCCAGCAGCTTAAATGAGGGCGGGGAGCTGTTTTTT. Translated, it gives CASSLNEGGELFF.

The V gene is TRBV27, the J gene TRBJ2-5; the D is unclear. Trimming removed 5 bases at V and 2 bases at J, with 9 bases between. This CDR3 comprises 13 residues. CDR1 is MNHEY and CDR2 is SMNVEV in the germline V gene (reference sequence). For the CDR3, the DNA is TGTGCCAGCAGTGAAGGCAGTCAAGAGACCCAGTACTTC. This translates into CASSEGSQETQYF.

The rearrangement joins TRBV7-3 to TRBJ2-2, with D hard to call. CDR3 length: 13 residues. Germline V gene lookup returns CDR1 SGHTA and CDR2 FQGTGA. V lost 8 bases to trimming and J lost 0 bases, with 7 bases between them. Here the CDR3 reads CASGTPNTGELFF. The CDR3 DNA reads TGTGCCAGCGGTACGCCGAACACCGGGGAGCTGTTTTTT.

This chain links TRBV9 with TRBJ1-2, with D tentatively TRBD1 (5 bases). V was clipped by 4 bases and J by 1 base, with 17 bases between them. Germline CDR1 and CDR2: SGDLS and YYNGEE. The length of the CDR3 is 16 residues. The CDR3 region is CASSSFGGDHNYGYTF. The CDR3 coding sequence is TGTGCCAGCAGCTCGTTCGGGGGGGATCATAACTATGGCTACACCTTC.

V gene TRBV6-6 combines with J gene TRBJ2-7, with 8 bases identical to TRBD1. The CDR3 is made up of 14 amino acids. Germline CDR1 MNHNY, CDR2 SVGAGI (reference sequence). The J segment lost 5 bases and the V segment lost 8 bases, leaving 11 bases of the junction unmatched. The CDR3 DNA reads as TGTGCCAGCGCGTGGACAGGGATACTCCACGAGCAGTACTTC. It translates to CASAWTGILHEQYF.

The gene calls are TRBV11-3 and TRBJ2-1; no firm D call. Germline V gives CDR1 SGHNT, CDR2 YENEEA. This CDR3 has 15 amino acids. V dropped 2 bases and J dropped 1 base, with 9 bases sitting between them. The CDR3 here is CASSLNGLSYNEQFF. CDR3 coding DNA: TGTGCCAGCAGCTTAAACGGCCTTTCCTACAATGAGCAGTTCTTC.

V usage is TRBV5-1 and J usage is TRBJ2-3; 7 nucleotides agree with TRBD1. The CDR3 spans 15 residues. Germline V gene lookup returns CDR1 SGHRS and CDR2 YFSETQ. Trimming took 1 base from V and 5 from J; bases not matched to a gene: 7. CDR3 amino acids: CASSLTGASGDTQYF. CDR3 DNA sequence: TGCGCCAGCAGCTTGACAGGGGCCTCAGGAGATACGCAGTATTTT.

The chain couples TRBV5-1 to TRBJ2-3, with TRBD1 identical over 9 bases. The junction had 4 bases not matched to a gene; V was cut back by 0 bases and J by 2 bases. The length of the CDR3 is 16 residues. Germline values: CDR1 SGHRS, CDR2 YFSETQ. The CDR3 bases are TGCGCCAGCAGCTTGGTGGGGACAGGGAACACAGATACGCAGTATTTT. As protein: CASSLVGTGNTDTQYF.

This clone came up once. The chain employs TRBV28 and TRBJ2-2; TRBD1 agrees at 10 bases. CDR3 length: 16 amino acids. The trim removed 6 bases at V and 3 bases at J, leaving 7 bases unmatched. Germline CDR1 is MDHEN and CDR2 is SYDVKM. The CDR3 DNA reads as TGTGCCAGCAGCCCCTCCGGGACAGGGGACACCGGGGAGCTGTTTTTT. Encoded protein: CASSPSGTGDTGELFF.

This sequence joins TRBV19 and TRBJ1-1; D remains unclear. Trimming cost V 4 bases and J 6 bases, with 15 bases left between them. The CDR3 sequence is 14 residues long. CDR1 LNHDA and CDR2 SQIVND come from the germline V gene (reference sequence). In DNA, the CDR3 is TGTGCCAGTAGTAATCAAGTGGCTGAGGCTGAAGCTTTCTTT. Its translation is CASSNQVAEAEAFF.

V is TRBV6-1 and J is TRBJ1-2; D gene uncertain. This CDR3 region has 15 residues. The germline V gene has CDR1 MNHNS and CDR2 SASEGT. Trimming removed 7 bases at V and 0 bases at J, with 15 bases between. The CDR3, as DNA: TGTGCCAGCATCTTGGACGGCGGAGCTAACTATGGCTACACCTTC. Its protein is CASILDGGANYGYTF.

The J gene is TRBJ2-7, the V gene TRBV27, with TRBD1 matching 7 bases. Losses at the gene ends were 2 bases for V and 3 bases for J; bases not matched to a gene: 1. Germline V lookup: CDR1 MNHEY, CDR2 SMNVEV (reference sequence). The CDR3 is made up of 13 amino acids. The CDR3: CASSLGQDYEQYF. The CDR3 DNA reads TGTGCCAGCAGTTTAGGACAGGACTACGAGCAGTACTTC.

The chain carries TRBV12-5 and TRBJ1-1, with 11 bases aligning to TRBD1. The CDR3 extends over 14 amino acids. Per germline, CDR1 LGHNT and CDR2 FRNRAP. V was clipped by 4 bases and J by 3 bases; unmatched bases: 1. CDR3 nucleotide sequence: TGTGCTAGTGGTTCGGGACAGGGGGACACTGAAGCTTTCTTT. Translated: CASGSGQGDTEAFF.

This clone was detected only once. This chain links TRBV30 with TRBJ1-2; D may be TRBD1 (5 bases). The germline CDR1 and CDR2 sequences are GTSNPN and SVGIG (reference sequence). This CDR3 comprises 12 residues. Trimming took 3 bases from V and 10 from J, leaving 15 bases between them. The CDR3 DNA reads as TGTGCCTGGAGCGCTGGACATACCTCCTACACCTTC. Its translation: CAWSAGHTSYTF.